This is a list of T cell receptor beta chains from one sample in a study of T-cell reconstitution after alpha-beta-depleted transplantation in children. TCRdb used MiXCR to reprocess the PCR reads, holding one entry per CDR3 protein. This table holds approximately 640,000 distinct CDR3 sequences, around 16% found once. The sample was PBMCs from the stem cell graft donor, taken from the stem cell graft. The receptors come from a human donor who donated a stem cell graft to a child with acute myeloid leukemia. CDR3s include the opening cysteine and the closing phenylalanine or tryptophan. The D gene is left open where the match is weak. A row's size may be missing; if present it is once, few, many or a size class.

J gene,D gene,V gene,clone size,CDR3 DNA,CDR3 protein
TRBJ1-1,TRBD1,TRBV9,few,TGTGCCAGCACCGGACAGGATGTAACTGAAGCTTTCTTT,CASTGQDVTEAFF
TRBJ2-3,TRBD2,TRBV7-9,.,TGTGCCAGCAGCTTTACTAGCGGGGATAGCACAGATACGCAGTATTTT,CASSFTSGDSTDTQYF
TRBJ2-2,.,TRBV29-1,many,TGCAGCGTTGGGAAGGGACTCACCGGGGAGCTGTTTTTT,CSVGKGLTGELFF
TRBJ1-2,TRBD1,TRBV20-1,many,TGCAGTGCTAAAACCGGGACAGGAAACTATGGCTACACCTTC,CSAKTGTGNYGYTF
TRBJ1-2,.,TRBV11-3,.,TGTGCCAGCAGCTTGCCAGGACGGACCGACTATGGCTACACCTTC,CASSLPGRTDYGYTF
TRBJ2-7,.,TRBV20-1,many,TGCAGTGCCCCAGGGGGGGTCGAGCTCTACGAGCAGTACTTC,CSAPGGVELYEQYF
TRBJ2-7,.,TRBV7-2,.,TGTGCCAGCAGCTCTTCGGGGCCTGACTACGAGCAGTACTTC,CASSSSGPDYEQYF
TRBJ2-7,.,TRBV12-3/TRBV12-4,many,TGTGCCAGCAGTCTACAGTTCTACGAGCAGTACTTC,CASSLQFYEQYF
TRBJ2-7,TRBD1,TRBV28,.,TGTGCCAGCAGTACTCCCGGGACAGGGGTCCTCCTCTCATCTTACGAGCAGTACTTC,CASSTPGTGVLLSSYEQYF
TRBJ2-4,.,TRBV12-3/TRBV12-4,.,TGTGCCAGCAGTTTCGGGGAACCGCTAGCCAAAAACATTCAGTACTTC,CASSFGEPLAKNIQYF
TRBJ2-7,.,TRBV9,few,TGTGCCAGCAGCATTTCAAGCTCCTACGAGCAGTACTTC,CASSISSSYEQYF
TRBJ1-4,.,TRBV12-3/TRBV12-4,few,TGTGCCAGCACCCGGGGCCTCTTTAATGAAAAACTGTTTTTT,CASTRGLFNEKLFF
TRBJ2-1,TRBD2,TRBV6-2/TRBV6-3,.,TGTGCCAGCACCTTACTGAGCGGGGCCTACAATGAGCAGTTCTTC,CASTLLSGAYNEQFF
TRBJ2-3,.,TRBV7-9,.,TGTGCGGGCAGGACCGGCACAGATACGCAGTATTTT,CAGRTGTDTQYF
TRBJ2-2,TRBD1,TRBV7-2,many,TGTGCCAGCAGCTGGGACAGGAGCACCGGGGAGCTGTTTTTT,CASSWDRSTGELFF
TRBJ2-6,TRBD1,TRBV27,many,TGTGCCAGCAGTCCCGGACAGGGGGCGCCCTCCATCTCTGGGGCCAACGTCCTGACTTTC,CASSPGQGAPSISGANVLTF
TRBJ2-1,TRBD1,TRBV5-1,.,TGCGCCAGCAGCGACCGGGACAGGGGAAATGAGCAGTTCTTC,CASSDRDRGNEQFF
TRBJ2-1,TRBD2,TRBV12-3/TRBV12-4,.,TGTGCCAGCAGCTCGGAGAGCGGGGGAGTGTACAATGAGCAGTTCTTC,CASSSESGGVYNEQFF
TRBJ1-1,.,TRBV29-1,many,TGCAGCGTTGAAGAGGGTAACACTGAAGCTTTCTTT,CSVEEGNTEAFF
TRBJ2-1,.,TRBV3-1,.,TGTGCCAGCAGCCAATCCGGTTACCTGAATGAGCAGTTCTTC,CASSQSGYLNEQFF
TRBJ2-3,TRBD2,TRBV7-9,.,TGTGCCAGCAGCGATGGCCTAGCGGGGGGTGGAGATACGCAGTATTTT,CASSDGLAGGGDTQYF
TRBJ2-4,TRBD2,TRBV6-5,few,TGTGCCAGCAGTTGGGGGGGGGAAAACATTCAGTACTTC,CASSWGGENIQYF
TRBJ2-7,TRBD1,TRBV5-6,many,TGTGCCAGCAGCCGCGCCGGGACAGGGCCCTACGAGCAGTACTTC,CASSRAGTGPYEQYF
TRBJ1-5,.,TRBV7-2,few,TGTGCCAGCAGCTTAGTATCCGAGGGGTATCAGCCCCAGCATTTT,CASSLVSEGYQPQHF
TRBJ2-1,.,TRBV29-1,many,TGCAGCGCCTGTTCCCTCGCGGGTGATGAGCAGTTCTTC,CSACSLAGDEQFF
TRBJ1-1,TRBD1,TRBV20-1,few,TGCAGTGCTAGCTGGACAGGGAGTACTGAAGCTTTCTTT,CSASWTGSTEAFF
TRBJ2-7,TRBD1,TRBV4-3,many,TGCGCCAGCAGCCAAGATCTACTCCGCCCCGGGACAGGGGTCTACGAGCAGTACTTC,CASSQDLLRPGTGVYEQYF
TRBJ2-5,.,TRBV5-6,.,TGTGCCAGCACCTTATTCCGGGATCAAGAGACCCAGTACTTC,CASTLFRDQETQYF
TRBJ2-7,TRBD2,TRBV29-1,.,TGCAGCGTGGGGGGGACTAGCGGTAGCTCCTACGAGCAGTACTTC,CSVGGTSGSSYEQYF
TRBJ2-1,.,TRBV27,.,TGTGCCAGCAGGGGGGGCGCGGGTCACAATGAGCAGTTCTTC,CASRGGAGHNEQFF